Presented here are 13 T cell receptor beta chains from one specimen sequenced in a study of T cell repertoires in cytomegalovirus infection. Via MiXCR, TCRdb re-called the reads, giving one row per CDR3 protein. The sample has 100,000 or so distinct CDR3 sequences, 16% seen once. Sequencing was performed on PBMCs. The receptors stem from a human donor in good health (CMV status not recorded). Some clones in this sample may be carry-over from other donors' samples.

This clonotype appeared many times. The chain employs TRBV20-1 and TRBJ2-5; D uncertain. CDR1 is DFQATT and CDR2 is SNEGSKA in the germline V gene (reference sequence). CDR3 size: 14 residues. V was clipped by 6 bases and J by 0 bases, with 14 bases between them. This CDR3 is CSARAQGYQETQYF. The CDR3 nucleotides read TGCAGTGCACGGGCCCAAGGGTACCAAGAGACCCAGTACTTC.

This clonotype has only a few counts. The CDR3 sequence is CASSVFEGFTEAFF. The CDR3 region has the DNA TGTGCCAGCAGTGTTTTTGAAGGGTTTACTGAAGCTTTCTTT. This rearrangement joins TRBV25-1 to TRBJ1-1; D is undetermined. Germline V gene sequence: CDR1 MGHDK, CDR2 SYGVNS. CDR3 length: 14 residues. The germline V and J ends were trimmed by 4 bases and 5 bases, with 14 bases remaining between them.

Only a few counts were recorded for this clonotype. The CDR3 region has the DNA TGCAGTGCCCCGGGACAGGGGTATAGTGAGCAGTTCTTC. Its protein is CSAPGQGYSEQFF. The genes are TRBV20-1 and TRBJ2-1, with 10 bases fitting TRBD1. The CDR3 loop spans 13 amino acids. Germline CDR1 is DFQATT and CDR2 is SNEGSKA (reference sequence). V dropped 6 bases and J dropped 9; count of bases not matched to a gene: 8.

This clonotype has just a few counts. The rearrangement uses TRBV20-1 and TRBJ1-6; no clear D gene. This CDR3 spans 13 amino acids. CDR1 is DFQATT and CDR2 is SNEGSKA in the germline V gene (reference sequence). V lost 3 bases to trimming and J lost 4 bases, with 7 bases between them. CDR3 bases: TGCAGTGCTAGGGCGGCTTATAATTCACCCCTCCACTTT. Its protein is CSARAAYNSPLHF.

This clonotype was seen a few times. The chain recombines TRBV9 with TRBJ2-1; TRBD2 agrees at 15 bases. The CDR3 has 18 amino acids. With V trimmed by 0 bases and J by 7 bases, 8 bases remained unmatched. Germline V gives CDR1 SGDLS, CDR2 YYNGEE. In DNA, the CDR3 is TGTGCCAGCAGCGTAGACACGGGACTAGCGGGGGGCAGAAATGAGCAGTTCTTC. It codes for CASSVDTGLAGGRNEQFF.

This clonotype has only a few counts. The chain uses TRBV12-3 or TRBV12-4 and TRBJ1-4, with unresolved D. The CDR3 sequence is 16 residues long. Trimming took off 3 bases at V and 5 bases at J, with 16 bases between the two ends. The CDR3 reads CASSFRRNGPNEKLFF. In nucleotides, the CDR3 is TGTGCCAGCAGTTTCCGCCGGAACGGCCCAAATGAAAAACTGTTTTTT.

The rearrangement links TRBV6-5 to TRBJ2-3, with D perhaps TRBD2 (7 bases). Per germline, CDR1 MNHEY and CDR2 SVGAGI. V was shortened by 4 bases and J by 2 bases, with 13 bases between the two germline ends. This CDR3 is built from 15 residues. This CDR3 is CASSSGGRPTDTQYF. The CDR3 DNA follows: TGTGCCAGCAGTTCGGGGGGCCGACCCACAGATACGCAGTATTTT.

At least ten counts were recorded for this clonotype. This CDR3 reads CASRRGTDQPQHF. CDR3 nucleotides: TGTGCCAGCAGACGGGGGACAGATCAGCCCCAGCATTTT. V usage is TRBV6-2 or TRBV6-3 and J usage is TRBJ1-5, with TRBD1 matching 7 bases. CDR1 and CDR2 (germline): MNHEY, SVGEGT. With V trimmed by 6 bases and J by 5 bases, 4 bases remained unmatched. CDR3 length: 13 residues.

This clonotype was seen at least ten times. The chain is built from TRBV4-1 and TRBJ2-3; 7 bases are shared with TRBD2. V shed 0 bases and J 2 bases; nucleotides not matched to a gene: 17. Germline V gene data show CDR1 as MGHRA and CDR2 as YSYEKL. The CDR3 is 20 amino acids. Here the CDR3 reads CASSQDAGVSLLPTTDTQYF. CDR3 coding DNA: TGCGCCAGCAGCCAAGACGCGGGGGTCTCCTTATTACCTACCACAGATACGCAGTATTTT.

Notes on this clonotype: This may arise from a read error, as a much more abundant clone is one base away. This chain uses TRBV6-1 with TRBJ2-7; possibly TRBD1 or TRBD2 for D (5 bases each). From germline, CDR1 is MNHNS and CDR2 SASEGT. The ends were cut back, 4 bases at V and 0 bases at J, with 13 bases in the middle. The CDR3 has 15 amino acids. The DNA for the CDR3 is TGTGCCAGCAGTGCCCGGGGACGGCACTCCTACGAGCAGTACTTC. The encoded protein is CASSARGRHSYEQYF.

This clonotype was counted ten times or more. The CDR3 DNA sequence: TGTGCCAGCAGCTCCTGGTCGACCGGGGAGACCCAGTACTTC. Translated: CASSSWSTGETQYF. The chain employs TRBV7-2 and TRBJ2-5; D call uncertain. Germline CDR1 reads SGHTA; CDR2 reads FQGNSA. The CDR3 is 14 residues long. V was pared by 4 bases and J by 5 bases, with 14 bases between.

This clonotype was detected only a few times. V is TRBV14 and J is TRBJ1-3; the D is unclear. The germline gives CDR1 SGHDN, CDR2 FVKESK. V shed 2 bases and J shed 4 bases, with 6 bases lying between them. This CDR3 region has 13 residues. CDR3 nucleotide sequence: TGTGCCAGCAGCCAAAGGGCCGGAAACACCATATATTTT. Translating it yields CASSQRAGNTIYF.

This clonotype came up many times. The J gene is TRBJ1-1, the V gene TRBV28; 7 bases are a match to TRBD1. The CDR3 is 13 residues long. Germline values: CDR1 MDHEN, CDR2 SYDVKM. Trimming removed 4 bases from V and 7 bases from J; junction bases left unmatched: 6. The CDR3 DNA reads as TGTGCCAGCAGTTCACCTGACAGGGTTGAAGCTTTCTTT. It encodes CASSSPDRVEAFF.